This TCR beta chain appears in the sequencing data of a study of human T cells and chemical hapten exposure. Turning to the study itself: 2% DPC was applied to approximately 2 cm by approximately 2 cm of upper inner arm skin for sensitization. Weekly scalp doses of diphenylcyclopropenone were given to patients during the roughly 23-week study. After 6 days, upper back 0.01% DPC patch tests were scored. Study-level points and caveats: Expanded TCRs clustered into significantly more large CDR3 similarity groups than controls, the analysis revealed.

As to time point: pre-sensitization, week 0. Treatment specified: therapeutic diphenylcyclopropenone sensitization with weekly scalp DPC. The CDR3 is 18 residues long. J lost 11 bases, V lost 0 bases, and 18 bases had no gene match. A single record per CDR3 protein comes from TCRdb applying MiXCR to the RACE reads. The profile shows about 85,000 distinct CDR3 sequences, about 9% of them singletons. This clonotype was counted between two and nine times. Its specificity is not known. The genes are TRBV23-1 and TRBJ2-3, with 9 bases aligning to TRBD2. TRBV23-1 is classed as an ORF, of uncertain function. The clonotype was recovered from a man aged 35-49 years with alopecia areata. Some clones in this sample may be carry-over from other donors' samples. The material sequenced was whole blood, taken in connection with sensitization to the hapten diphenylcyclopropenone (DPC). CDR3 DNA sequence: TGCGCCAGCAGTCAATCCCCCTCCCCTAGCGGGATTTCCTCTGGGCAGTATTTT. Translating gives CASSQSPSPSGISSGQYF.